What follows is one TCR beta chain and its context. Its cognate antigen is unknown. The PCR contained 60 Vbeta and 13 Jbeta primers. Libraries were prepared by immunoSEQ multiplex PCR; TCRdb keeps only in-frame clonotypes and omits some of them. The top ten hold 2% to 2.5% of the sample, which has under 200,000 clones, 75% to 90% seen once. This sample was taken from a study of cytomegalovirus exposure and HLA in healthy donors. Study-wide findings and caveats: The study listed roughly 160 cytomegalovirus-associated TCR beta chains. In a later analysis, several top co-occurrence clusters appeared linked to parvovirus B19, influenza, CMV and Epstein-Barr virus.

Germline values: CDR1 SGHKS, CDR2 YYEKEE (reference sequence). The CDR3 loop spans 12 amino acids. Deletions cut 0 bases from V and 4 bases from J, with 4 bases between. This chain connects TRBV5-5 to TRBJ2-5; no reliable D call. The specimen sequenced was PBMCs. This sequence originates from a male donor in good health and CMV-seronegative. DNA of the CDR3: TGTGCCAGCAGCTTGGACACAGAGACCCAGTACTTC. Translated: CASSLDTETQYF.